The 10 T cell receptor beta chains presented below share a single source sample, sequenced in a study of blood T cell repertoires in COVID-19. Clones were sequenced by immunoSEQ multiplex PCR, and TCRdb holds only the in-frame ones, with some missing. The profile covers around 260,000 clones, with roughly 85% appearing a single time and 13% taken by the ten largest. Input material: peripheral blood. The receptors shown here come from a human donor in a cohort sampled during active COVID-19.

The gene calls are TRBV5-1 and TRBJ2-7, with no clear D. From germline, CDR1 is SGHRS and CDR2 YFSETQ. The CDR3 consists of 13 residues. The ends were cut back, 0 bases at V and 3 bases at J, with 7 bases in the middle. The CDR3 sequence is CASSLGGYYEQYF. Here the CDR3 DNA reads TGCGCCAGCAGCTTGGGCGGTTACTACGAGCAGTACTTC.

CDR3 nucleotide sequence: TGTGCCAGCAGTTACTCCGGGACAGGGAGTCGCGAGCAGTACTTC. It yields the protein CASSYSGTGSREQYF. The J gene is TRBJ2-7, the V gene TRBV6-5; 9 bases are a match to TRBD1. The CDR3 sequence is 15 residues long. V dropped 0 bases and J dropped 6; count of bases not matched to a gene: 6. The germline V gene encodes CDR1 MNHEY and CDR2 SVGAGI.

The rearrangement uses TRBV7-9 and TRBJ1-1; D may be TRBD1 (5 bases). V lost 4 bases and J lost 3, with 9 bases in between. The CDR3 length is 13 residues. Per the germline V gene, CDR1 is SEHNR and CDR2 is FQNEAQ (reference sequence). DNA for the CDR3: TGTGCCAGCAGCTCCCGACAGTACACTGAAGCTTTCTTT. It specifies CASSSRQYTEAFF.

The genes are TRBV7-3 and TRBJ2-5; perhaps TRBD2 as D (5 bases). The length of the CDR3 is 13 residues. V was shortened by 2 bases and J by 3 bases, with 7 bases between the two germline ends. The V gene's germline CDR1 is SGHTA and CDR2 FQGTGA. This chain's CDR3 is CASSLVSEETQYF. DNA of the CDR3: TGTGCCAGCAGCTTAGTTAGCGAAGAGACCCAGTACTTC.

The table lists this clone with a count of one. V is TRBV9 and J is TRBJ1-4; D may be TRBD1 (6 bases). Germline CDR1 is SGDLS and CDR2 is YYNGEE. The CDR3 consists of 15 residues. The V end lost 0 bases, the J end lost 0 bases, and 6 bases lay between the germline ends. Written as DNA, the CDR3 is TGTGCCAGCAGCGTAGGACAGGCAACTAATGAAAAACTGTTTTTT. It specifies CASSVGQATNEKLFF.

The V gene is TRBV29-1, the J gene TRBJ2-2, with D possibly TRBD2 on 5 matching bases. Germline-derived CDR1 and CDR2 are SQVTM and ANQGSEA. With 4 bases removed from V and 5 bases from J, the gap between germline ends came to 8 bases. The CDR3 extends over 12 amino acids. The CDR3 sequence: CSVGERTGELFF. CDR3 bases: TGCAGCGTTGGGGAGAGGACCGGGGAGCTGTTTTTT.

The chain combines TRBV3-1 (or the pseudogene TRBV3-2) with TRBJ2-3; D gene uncertain. The germline gives CDR1 LGHDT, CDR2 YNNKEL (reference sequence). CDR3 length: 15 amino acids. Trimming left V 1 base short and J 8 bases short, with 16 bases between. CDR3 sequence (DNA): TGTGCCAGCAGCCAAGTTAGCTCTCTAGGTGGTACGCAGTATTTT. It is translated as CASSQVSSLGGTQYF.

This chain joins TRBV5-6 and TRBJ1-1; 9 bases are a match to TRBD1. Germline CDR1 is SGHDT and CDR2 is YYEEEE. The CDR3 consists of 16 residues. Trimming cost V 2 bases and J 0 bases; bases outside gene matches: 5. CDR3 sequence reads: CASSFRDRELNTEAFF. CDR3 sequence (DNA): TGTGCCAGCAGCTTCCGGGACAGGGAACTGAACACTGAAGCTTTCTTT. Variable domain in full (rest from reference TRBV5-6 and TRBJ1-1): DAGVTQSPTHLIKTRGQQVTLRCSPKSGHDTVSWYQQALGQGPQFIFQYYEEEERQRGNFPDRFSGHQFPNYSSELNVNALLLGDSALYLCASSFRDRELNTEAFFGQGTRLTVV.

The genes are TRBV6-1 and TRBJ2-2, with D unclear. Trimming took off 1 base at V and 6 bases at J, with 9 bases between the two ends. Germline V CDR1 and CDR2: MNHNS, SASEGT. The CDR3 is 14 amino acids. CDR3 amino acids: CASSEGRPPGELFF. The CDR3 DNA is TGTGCCAGCAGTGAAGGGCGGCCCCCCGGGGAGCTGTTTTTT.

The V gene is TRBV3-1 (or the pseudogene TRBV3-2), the J gene TRBJ1-1, with D maybe TRBD1 (5 bases). This CDR3 region has 14 residues. CDR1 is LGHDT, CDR2 YNNKEL, per germline (reference sequence). V was trimmed by 1 base and J by 4 bases, leaving 10 bases between them. This chain's CDR3 is CASSQGAGGTEAFF. The CDR3 DNA sequence: TGTGCCAGCAGCCAAGGGGCCGGGGGCACTGAAGCTTTCTTT.